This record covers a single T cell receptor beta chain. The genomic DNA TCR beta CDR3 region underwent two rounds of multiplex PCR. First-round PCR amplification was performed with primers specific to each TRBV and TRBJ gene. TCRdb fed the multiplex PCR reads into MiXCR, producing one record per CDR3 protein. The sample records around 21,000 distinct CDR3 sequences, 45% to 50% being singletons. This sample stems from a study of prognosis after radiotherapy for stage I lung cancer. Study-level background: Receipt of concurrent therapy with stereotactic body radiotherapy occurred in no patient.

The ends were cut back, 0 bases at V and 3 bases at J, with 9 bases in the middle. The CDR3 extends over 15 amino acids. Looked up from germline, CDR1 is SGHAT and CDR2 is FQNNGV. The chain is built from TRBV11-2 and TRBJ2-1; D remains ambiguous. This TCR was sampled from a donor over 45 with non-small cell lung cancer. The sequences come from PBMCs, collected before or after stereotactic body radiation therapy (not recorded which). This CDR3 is CASSLDKGFYNEQFF. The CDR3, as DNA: TGTGCCAGCAGCTTAGATAAAGGGTTCTACAATGAGCAGTTCTTC.